The 21 T cell receptor beta chains listed next were all sequenced from one sample in a study of cytomegalovirus exposure and HLA in healthy donors. PCR amplification relied on 60 Vbeta primers (plus 13 Jbeta primers). Sequencing was performed with immunoSEQ multiplex PCR; in TCRdb, only in-frame clones are kept and a portion is missing. The table records some 150,000 clones, about 79% of them present only once. What was sequenced was PBMCs. These receptor sequences come from a female donor in good health and CMV-seronegative.

This chain connects TRBV5-5 to TRBJ2-7; no firm D call. V was pared by 3 bases and J by 4 bases, with 5 bases between. The CDR3 is 11 residues long. Germline V gene lookup returns CDR1 SGHKS and CDR2 YYEKEE (reference sequence). The CDR3 region has the DNA TGTGCCAGCAGCTCGGTATACGAGCAGTACTTC. It codes for CASSSVYEQYF. Based on the CDR3 plus reference TRBV5-5 and TRBJ2-7, the full variable domain is DAGVTQSPTHLIKTRGQQVTLRCSPISGHKSVSWYQQVLGQGPQFIFQYYEKEERGRGNFPDRFSARQFPNYSSELNVNALLLGDSALYLCASSSVYEQYFGPGTRLTVT.

The chain carries TRBV5-4 and TRBJ2-3; the match to TRBD2 covers 10 bases. This CDR3 region has 16 residues. The junction had 5 bases not matched to a gene; V was cut back by 1 base and J by 3 bases. Germline values: CDR1 SGHNT, CDR2 YYREEE (reference sequence). The CDR3 bases are TGTGCCAGCAGCTTGAGGAAACTAGCGGGAACAGATACGCAGTATTTT. Translation gives CASSLRKLAGTDTQYF.

A few counts support this clone. V is TRBV19 and J is TRBJ2-7, with TRBD1 identical over 9 bases. The CDR3 has 14 amino acids. J lost 2 bases, V lost 5 bases, and 4 bases had no gene match. Germline loops: CDR1 LNHDA, CDR2 SQIVND (reference sequence). CDR3 protein: CASSPGTGPYEQYF. The CDR3 DNA follows: TGTGCCAGTAGTCCTGGGACAGGGCCCTACGAGCAGTACTTC.

The rearrangement uses TRBV6-1 and TRBJ2-7, with D uncertain. From germline, CDR1 is MNHNS and CDR2 SASEGT. This CDR3 has 12 residues. With 6 bases removed from V and 7 bases from J, the gap between germline ends came to 13 bases. CDR3 sequence: CASSRVGIEQYF. DNA for the CDR3: TGTGCCAGCAGCCGGGTCGGTATAGAGCAGTACTTC.

A remark on this clone: Other DNA sequences in the same sample also yield this CDR3. The CDR3 DNA follows: TGTGCCAGCAGCTTAGCGGGGGGCACAGATACGCAGTATTTT. Encoded protein: CASSLAGGTDTQYF. The V and J genes are TRBV5-4 and TRBJ2-3; the match to TRBD2 covers 8 bases. Trimming at V came to 2 bases and at J to 1 base, leaving 0 bases not matched to a gene. Per the germline V gene, CDR1 is SGHNT and CDR2 is YYREEE (reference sequence). The CDR3 has 14 residues.

The V call is TRBV7-9, the J call TRBJ1-1, with D maybe TRBD1 (5 bases). The V gene's germline CDR1 is SEHNR and CDR2 FQNEAQ (reference sequence). The V end lost 1 base, the J end lost 4 bases, and 16 bases lay between the germline ends. This CDR3 is built from 16 residues. CDR3 nucleotide sequence: TGTGCCAGCAGCTTAGTGGGGCAGGGAAGAGGCACTGAAGCTTTCTTT. Translating gives CASSLVGQGRGTEAFF.

CDR3 in DNA: TGTGCCAGCAGTGAAGGTCTGTTCTATAATTCACCCCTCCACTTT. Amino acid sequence: CASSEGLFYNSPLHF. This chain connects TRBV6-1 to TRBJ1-6; no firm D call. Trimming took off 1 base at V and 3 bases at J, with 7 bases between the two ends. This CDR3 has 15 residues. Looked up from germline, CDR1 is MNHNS and CDR2 is SASEGT.

This clone has just a few counts. The chain recombines TRBV28 with TRBJ1-5; 7 bases line up with TRBD1. J gave up 11 bases and V 3 bases, and 10 bases lay outside the gene matches. Germline CDR1 and CDR2: MDHEN and SYDVKM. The CDR3 spans 14 residues. For the CDR3, the DNA is TGTGCCAGCAGTTTCAGGGGGGTATCAGGGACCCAGCATTTT. Its translation is CASSFRGVSGTQHF.

This clone was recorded a few times. The chain couples TRBV10-3 to TRBJ2-2; 7 bases match TRBD2. The germline gives CDR1 ENHRY, CDR2 SYGVKD. The CDR3 contains 14 residues. The trim removed 8 bases at V and 5 bases at J, leaving 8 bases unmatched. The CDR3 protein is CAIFAGVRTGELFF. The DNA of the CDR3 is TGTGCCATCTTTGCGGGAGTGAGGACCGGGGAGCTGTTTTTT.

V and J are TRBV5-4 and TRBJ2-7; D uncertain. Germline CDR1 SGHNT, CDR2 YYREEE (reference sequence). The CDR3 length is 16 residues. The V end was cut by 3 bases, the J end by 0 bases, with 16 bases between. In DNA, the CDR3 is TGTGCCAGCAGCTCCGAAGCGCGCCTCAGCTCCTACGAGCAGTACTTC. This encodes CASSSEARLSSYEQYF.

This sequence joins TRBV19 and TRBJ2-1, with a tentative D call TRBD2 (6 bases). CDR1 and CDR2 from the germline V gene are LNHDA and SQIVND (reference sequence). V dropped 3 bases and J dropped 10 bases, with 19 bases sitting between them. The CDR3 loop spans 15 amino acids. CDR3 in DNA: TGTGCCAGTAGTATCGAAAGGAGGACTACCATGGAGCAGTTCTTC. It codes for CASSIERRTTMEQFF.

The chain couples TRBV19 to TRBJ2-7, with D tentatively TRBD1 (6 bases). Between the trimmed V and J ends, which lost 2 bases and 2 bases, there was a span of 10 bases. Germline CDR1 LNHDA, CDR2 SQIVND (reference sequence). The CDR3 totals 14 residues. The CDR3 nucleotides read TGTGCCAGTAGTATAATCGGACAGACCTACGAGCAGTACTTC. Its translation: CASSIIGQTYEQYF.

The J gene is TRBJ2-7, the V gene TRBV2; D possibly corresponds to TRBD2 (7 bases). Germline lookup yields CDR1 SNHLY and CDR2 FYNNEI. This CDR3 is built from 11 residues. CDR3 nucleotide sequence: TGTGGAGGGGGGGACGCCTACGAGCAGTACTTC. The encoded protein is CGGGDAYEQYF.

This rearrangement joins TRBV19 to TRBJ2-1, with TRBD2 matching over 9 bases. Losses at the gene ends were 6 bases for V and 7 bases for J; bases not matched to a gene: 13. The CDR3 is made up of 16 amino acids. Germline V gene data show CDR1 as LNHDA and CDR2 as SQIVND (reference sequence). As DNA, the CDR3 is TGTGCCAGTAGCAGGTCTAGCGGGGTCACTATAAATGAGCAGTTCTTC. Protein: CASSRSSGVTINEQFF.

The chain has TRBV5-1 and TRBJ1-4; D might be TRBD1 (5 bases). Germline V CDR1 and CDR2: SGHRS, YFSETQ. Trimming took 4 bases from V and 6 from J, leaving 16 bases between them. The CDR3 contains 15 residues. CDR3 loop: CASSPRWGGDEKLFF. CDR3 bases: TGCGCCAGCAGCCCCAGGTGGGGGGGGGATGAAAAACTGTTTTTT. The whole variable domain, filled in from reference TRBV5-1 and TRBJ1-4, reads KAGVTQTPRYLIKTRGQQVTLSCSPISGHRSVSWYQQTPGQGLQFLFEYFSETQRNKGNFPGRFSGRQFSNSRSEMNVSTLELGDSALYLCASSPRWGGDEKLFFGSGTQLSVL.

This rearrangement joins TRBV11-3 to TRBJ2-5, with TRBD2 matching over 10 bases. This CDR3 has 16 amino acids. CDR1 is SGHNT, CDR2 YENEEA, per germline. The J segment lost 4 bases and the V segment lost 5 bases, leaving 10 bases of the junction unmatched. The CDR3 sequence is CASSPGKRGGRETQYF. The CDR3 DNA reads as TGTGCCAGCAGCCCGGGCAAGCGGGGGGGTAGAGAGACCCAGTACTTC.

The rearrangement links TRBV6-1 to TRBJ2-1, with 12 bases that match TRBD2. CDR1 MNHNS and CDR2 SASEGT come from the germline V gene. There are 15 residues in the CDR3. V lost 6 bases and J lost 4; bases outside the gene matches: 4. The CDR3 spells CASSLGLAGYNEQFF. The CDR3 nucleotides are TGTGCCAGCAGCCTGGGACTAGCGGGTTACAATGAGCAGTTCTTC.

This chain uses TRBV14 with TRBJ1-4; 7 nucleotides match TRBD1. The germline V gene has CDR1 SGHDN and CDR2 FVKESK. This CDR3 spans 15 amino acids. V was clipped by 1 base and J by 8 bases; unmatched bases: 7. The CDR3 nucleotides read TGTGCCAGCAGCCAAGGACAGGGAGTAGACGAAAAACTGTTTTTT. It yields the protein CASSQGQGVDEKLFF. The full variable domain, completed using reference TRBV14 and TRBJ1-4, is EAGVTQFPSHSVIEKGQTVTLRCDPISGHDNLYWYRRVMGKEIKFLLHFVKESKQDESGMPNNRFLAERTGGTYSTLKVQPAELEDSGVYFCASSQGQGVDEKLFFGSGTQLSVL.

The chain recombines TRBV2 with TRBJ2-5; 7 bases are shared with TRBD1. The J call is doubtful: the DNA matches TRBJ2-7 better. There are 14 residues in the CDR3. Germline V CDR1 and CDR2: SNHLY, FYNNEI. The CDR3 coding sequence is TGTGCCAGCAGGGGGACAGCGAGCTCCTACGAGCAGTACTTC. It specifies CASRGTASSYEQYF.

V is TRBV2 and J is TRBJ2-1; D not certain. The CDR3 is 11 residues long. Germline V gene sequence: CDR1 SNHLY, CDR2 FYNNEI. V dropped 6 bases and J dropped 6 bases, with 6 bases sitting between them. The CDR3 region is CASRQFNEQFF. The DNA of the CDR3 is TGTGCCAGCAGGCAGTTCAATGAGCAGTTCTTC.

Only a few counts were recorded for this clone. The chain uses TRBV7-8 and TRBJ2-3; 10 nucleotides align to TRBD2. The CDR3 sequence is 16 residues long. The J segment lost 4 bases and the V segment lost 5 bases, leaving 9 bases of the junction unmatched. Per germline, CDR1 SGHVS and CDR2 FQNEAQ. CDR3 protein: CASSRPASGGSDTQYF. The CDR3 nucleotides read TGTGCCAGCAGCCGCCCGGCTAGCGGGGGTTCAGATACGCAGTATTTT.